The 17 T cell receptor beta chains presented below share a single source sample, sequenced in a study of cytomegalovirus exposure and HLA in healthy donors. Primers: 60 Vbeta forward and 13 Jbeta reverse. Using immunoSEQ multiplex PCR, the repertoire was profiled, and TCRdb retains in-frame clones only, with some absent. The sample includes around 88,000 clones, roughly 80% of them seen just once. The sequenced sample was PBMCs. All receptors come from a man aged 45-65 years in good health and CMV-seropositive.

This clone was seen only a few times. The V call is TRBV7-3, the J call TRBJ2-1; tentative D call: TRBD2 (5 bases). This CDR3 comprises 15 residues. The V and J ends lost 4 bases and 5 bases respectively, with 15 bases between them. Germline assignment: CDR1 SGHTA and CDR2 FQGTGA. This chain's CDR3 is CASSSNGGGHNEQFF. CDR3 nucleotide sequence: TGTGCCAGCAGCTCAAACGGTGGCGGGCACAATGAGCAGTTCTTC.

The J gene is TRBJ1-2, the V gene TRBV13; the D gene is possibly TRBD1 (6 bases). The CDR3 length is 13 residues. Germline lookup yields CDR1 PRHDT and CDR2 FYEKMQ (reference sequence). The germline V and J ends were trimmed by 4 bases and 8 bases, with 14 bases remaining between them. DNA for the CDR3: TGTGCCAGCAGCTCTACAGGGAGTGCAGGCTACACCTTC. This gives the protein CASSSTGSAGYTF.

The gene calls are TRBV4-1 and TRBJ2-7; 7 bases align to TRBD1. The CDR3 is made up of 15 amino acids. The V and J ends lost 4 bases and 0 bases, in that order; junction bases with no gene match: 6. Per the germline V gene, CDR1 is MGHRA and CDR2 is YSYEKL. The CDR3 nucleotides read TGCGCCAGCAGCCTCATCCGGGACAGCTCCTACGAGCAGTACTTC. It specifies CASSLIRDSSYEQYF.

J is TRBJ1-5 and V is TRBV30; D remains unclear. V was cut by 1 base and J by 4 bases, with 11 bases left in between. CDR3 size: 14 residues. Germline V gene sequence: CDR1 GTSNPN, CDR2 SVGIG (reference sequence). In DNA, the CDR3 is TGTGCCTGGAGTGATGCGGGAAGGAATCAGCCCCAGCATTTT. This gives the protein CAWSDAGRNQPQHF.

This clone was counted once. The chain links TRBV7-9 to TRBJ2-5, with D perhaps matching TRBD1 (5 bases). There are 14 residues in the CDR3. Germline V gene lookup returns CDR1 SEHNR and CDR2 FQNEAQ (reference sequence). V gave up 3 bases and J gave up 5 bases, with 13 bases separating them. The CDR3 region has the DNA TGTGCCAGCAGCTTCAGGGTGGGTGGGGAGACCCAGTACTTC. The encoded protein is CASSFRVGGETQYF.

The J gene is TRBJ1-1, the V gene TRBV6-1; no clear D. Trimming shortened V by 5 bases and J by 0 bases, and 10 bases separated the two germline ends. CDR1 and CDR2 from the germline V gene are MNHNS and SASEGT. This CDR3 spans 14 amino acids. The CDR3 spells CASSNGVMNTEAFF. The CDR3 bases are TGTGCCAGCAGTAATGGAGTTATGAACACTGAAGCTTTCTTT.

This clone was counted a single time. V usage is TRBV7-2 and J usage is TRBJ2-3; D is perhaps TRBD2 (5 bases). The CDR3 runs 14 residues. V was cut by 5 bases and J by 5 bases, with 14 bases left in between. Germline V gene data show CDR1 as SGHTA and CDR2 as FQGNSA. Written as DNA, the CDR3 is TGTGCCAGCAGCGTGACTAACCTTCGAGATACGCAGTATTTT. It codes for CASSVTNLRDTQYF.

The table lists this clone with a count of one. The chain has TRBV30 and TRBJ1-5, with no clear D. V shed 2 bases and J shed 4 bases, with 12 bases lying between them. The CDR3 loop spans 14 amino acids. CDR1 is GTSNPN and CDR2 is SVGIG in the germline V gene (reference sequence). CDR3 amino acids: CAWSPARENQPQHF. Written as DNA, the CDR3 is TGTGCCTGGAGTCCCGCCCGGGAGAATCAGCCCCAGCATTTT.

The V gene is TRBV19, the J gene TRBJ1-4, with 11 nucleotides matching TRBD1. Germline CDR1 reads LNHDA; CDR2 reads SQIVND (reference sequence). The trim removed 3 bases at V and 8 bases at J, leaving 2 bases unmatched. The CDR3 extends over 14 amino acids. In nucleotides, the CDR3 is TGTGCCAGTAGTATGGGACAGGGGGGCGAAAAACTGTTTTTT. It codes for CASSMGQGGEKLFF.

The chain is built from TRBV13 and TRBJ2-7, with D perhaps TRBD1 (6 bases). Trimming stripped 2 bases from V and 4 bases from J, with 15 bases between. The CDR3 is 15 amino acids. Germline CDR1 reads PRHDT; CDR2 reads FYEKMQ (reference sequence). DNA for the CDR3: TGTGCCAGCAGCTTATACGGCAGGGGAGTATACGAGCAGTACTTC. Its translation: CASSLYGRGVYEQYF.

This CDR3 is CASSAPRDREPNYGYTF. The CDR3 nucleotides read TGTGCCAGCAGCGCCCCGCGGGACAGGGAACCCAACTATGGCTACACCTTC. The genes are TRBV9 and TRBJ1-2, with 9 nucleotides matching TRBD1. This CDR3 has 17 residues. In germline, CDR1 is SGDLS, CDR2 YYNGEE. V was pared by 3 bases and J by 2 bases, with 11 bases of the junction left unmatched.

The genes are TRBV6-1 and TRBJ2-3; a weak D match, TRBD1 (5 bases). V shed 5 bases and J shed 4 bases, with 10 bases lying between them. CDR3 length: 13 amino acids. Germline-derived CDR1 and CDR2 are MNHNS and SASEGT. The CDR3: CASSIDSADTQYF. The CDR3 bases are TGTGCCAGCAGTATTGACAGTGCAGATACGCAGTATTTT.

The rearrangement joins TRBV5-1 to TRBJ2-5; perhaps TRBD1 as D (6 bases). The CDR3 consists of 14 residues. The V gene lost 4 bases and the J gene lost 2 bases, with 12 bases spanning the gap. Germline assignment: CDR1 SGHRS and CDR2 YFSETQ. This CDR3 reads CASSPGQPQETQYF. In nucleotides, the CDR3 is TGCGCCAGCAGCCCCGGACAGCCTCAAGAGACCCAGTACTTC. Drawing the rest from reference TRBV5-1 and TRBJ2-5, the complete variable domain is KAGVTQTPRYLIKTRGQQVTLSCSPISGHRSVSWYQQTPGQGLQFLFEYFSETQRNKGNFPGRFSGRQFSNSRSEMNVSTLELGDSALYLCASSPGQPQETQYFGPGTRLLVL.

V gene TRBV5-1 combines with J gene TRBJ1-2, with 8 positions matching TRBD1. Germline CDR1 is SGHRS and CDR2 is YFSETQ. Unmatched junction bases numbered 5, after V lost 8 bases and J lost 8 bases. The CDR3 length is 11 residues. The CDR3 here is CASRTGQGYTF. The DNA for the CDR3 is TGCGCCAGTCGGACAGGGCAAGGCTACACCTTC.

V usage is TRBV10-3 and J usage is TRBJ2-1, with 14 bases that match TRBD2. The CDR3 spans 15 residues. Unmatched junction bases numbered 6, after V lost 5 bases and J lost 9 bases. CDR1 and CDR2 from the germline V gene are ENHRY and SYGVKD. DNA for the CDR3: TGTGCCATCAGTTCAGGACTAGCGGGGGGAGTTGAGCAGTTCTTC. Encoded protein: CAISSGLAGGVEQFF.

The V call is TRBV5-6, the J call TRBJ2-2; perhaps TRBD1 as D (5 bases). This CDR3 is built from 15 residues. V shed 0 bases and J shed 7 bases, with 13 bases lying between them. Germline V gene lookup returns CDR1 SGHDT and CDR2 YYEEEE. The DNA for the CDR3 is TGTGCCAGCAGCTTGGAAACAGGCGAATTCGGGGAGCTGTTTTTT. It is translated as CASSLETGEFGELFF.

The gene calls are TRBV7-9 and TRBJ2-7; weak D call: TRBD1 (6 bases). The CDR3 has 14 amino acids. CDR1 and CDR2 (germline): SEHNR, FQNEAQ (reference sequence). The germline V and J ends were trimmed by 5 bases and 2 bases, with 13 bases remaining between them. The CDR3 region has the DNA TGTGCCAGCAGCGGAAGAGAGGGGGCCTACGAGCAGTACTTC. This gives the protein CASSGREGAYEQYF.